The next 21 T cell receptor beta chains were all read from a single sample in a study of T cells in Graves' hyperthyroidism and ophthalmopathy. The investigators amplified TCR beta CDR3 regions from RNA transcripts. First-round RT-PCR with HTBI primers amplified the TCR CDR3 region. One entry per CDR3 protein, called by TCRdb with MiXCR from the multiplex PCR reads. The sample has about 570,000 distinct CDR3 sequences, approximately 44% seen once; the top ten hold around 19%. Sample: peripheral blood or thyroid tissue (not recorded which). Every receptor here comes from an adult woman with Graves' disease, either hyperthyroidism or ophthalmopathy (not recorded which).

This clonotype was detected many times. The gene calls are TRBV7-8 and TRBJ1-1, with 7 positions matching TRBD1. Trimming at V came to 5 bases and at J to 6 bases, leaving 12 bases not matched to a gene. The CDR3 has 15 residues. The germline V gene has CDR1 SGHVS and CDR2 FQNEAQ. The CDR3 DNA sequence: TGTGCCAGCAGCCAAGACAGGGTACGAGTTTCTGAAGCTTTCTTT. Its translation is CASSQDRVRVSEAFF.

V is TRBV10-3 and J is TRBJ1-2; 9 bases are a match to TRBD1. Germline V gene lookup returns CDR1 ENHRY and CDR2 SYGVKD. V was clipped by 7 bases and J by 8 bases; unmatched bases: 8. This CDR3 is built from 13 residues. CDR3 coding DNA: TGTGCCATCAATTCGGGGACAGGGAGCGGCTACACCTTC. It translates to CAINSGTGSGYTF.

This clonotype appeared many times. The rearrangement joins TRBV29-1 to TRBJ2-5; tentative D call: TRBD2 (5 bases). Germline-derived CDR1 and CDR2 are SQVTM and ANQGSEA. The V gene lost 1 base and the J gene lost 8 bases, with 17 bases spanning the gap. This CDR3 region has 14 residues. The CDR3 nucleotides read TGCAGCGTTGAAGCGGAGGACCCCTATGGAACCCAGTACTTC. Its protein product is CSVEAEDPYGTQYF. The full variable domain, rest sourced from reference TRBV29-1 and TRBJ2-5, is SAVISQKPSRDICQRGTSLTIQCQVDSQVTMMFWYRQQPGQSLTLIATANQGSEATYESGFVIDKFPISRPNLTFSTLTVSNMSPEDSSIYLCSVEAEDPYGTQYFGPGTRLLVL.

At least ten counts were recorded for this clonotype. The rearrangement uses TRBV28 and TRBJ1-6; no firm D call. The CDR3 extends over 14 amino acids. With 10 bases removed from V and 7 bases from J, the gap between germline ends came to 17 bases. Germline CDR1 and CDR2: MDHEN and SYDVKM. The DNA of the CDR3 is TGTGCCACCGTGGGTGCGCCTCGGAATTCACCCCTCCACTTT. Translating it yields CATVGAPRNSPLHF.

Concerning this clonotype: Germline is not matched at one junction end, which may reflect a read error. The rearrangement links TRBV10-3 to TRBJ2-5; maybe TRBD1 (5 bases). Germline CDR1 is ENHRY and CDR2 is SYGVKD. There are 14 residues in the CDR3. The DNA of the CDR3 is TGCGCCATCAGTGATCCTACGGGTACAGGGACCCAGTACTTC. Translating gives CAISDPTGTGTQYF.

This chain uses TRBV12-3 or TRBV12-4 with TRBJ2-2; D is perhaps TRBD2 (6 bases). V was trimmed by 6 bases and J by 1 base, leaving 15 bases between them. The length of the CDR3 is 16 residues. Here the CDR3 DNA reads TGTGCCAGCAGGGCCCCCGGGGGATGGAACACCGGGGAGCTGTTTTTT. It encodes CASRAPGGWNTGELFF.

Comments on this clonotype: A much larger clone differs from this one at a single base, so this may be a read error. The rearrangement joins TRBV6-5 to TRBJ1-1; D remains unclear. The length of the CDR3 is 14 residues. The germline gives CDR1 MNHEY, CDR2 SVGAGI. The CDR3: CASSYTRPVVEALF. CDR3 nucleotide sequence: TGTGCCAGCAGTTACACCCGCCCGGTTGTTGAAGCTCTCTTT.

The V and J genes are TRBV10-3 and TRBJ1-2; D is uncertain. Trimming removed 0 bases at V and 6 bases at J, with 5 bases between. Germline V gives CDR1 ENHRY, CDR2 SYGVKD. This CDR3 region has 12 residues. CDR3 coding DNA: TGTGCCATCAGTGAGTCCAAAGATGGCTACACCTTC. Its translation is CAISESKDGYTF.

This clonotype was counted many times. CDR3 sequence reads: CASSSTGGKVYF. CDR3 DNA sequence: TGTGCCAGCAGCTCGACAGGGGGCAAGGTGTACTTC. The chain is built from TRBV7-9 and TRBJ2-7; 10 positions agree with TRBD1. The CDR3 has 12 residues. V was pared by 4 bases and J by 12 bases, with 6 bases of the junction left unmatched. Germline loops: CDR1 SEHNR, CDR2 FQNEAQ (reference sequence).

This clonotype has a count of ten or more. CDR3 bases: TGTGCCAGCAGCCCAGCGAGAAGGCAGTTCTTC. Translating gives CASSPARRQFF. V is TRBV12-3 or TRBV12-4 and J is TRBJ2-1; D is unclear. The CDR3 spans 11 residues. V was cut by 6 bases and J by 12 bases, with 12 bases left in between.

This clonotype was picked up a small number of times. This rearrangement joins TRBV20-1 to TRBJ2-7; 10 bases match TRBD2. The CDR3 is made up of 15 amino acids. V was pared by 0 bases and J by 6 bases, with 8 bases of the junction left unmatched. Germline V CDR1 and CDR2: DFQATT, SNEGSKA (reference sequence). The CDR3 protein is CSARDLAGDQGEQYF. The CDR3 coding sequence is TGCAGTGCTAGAGACCTAGCGGGAGATCAGGGCGAGCAGTACTTC.

The CDR3 nucleotides are TGTGCCACCAGTGATTCTGGACAGATCCAAGAGACCCAGTACTTC. As protein: CATSDSGQIQETQYF. V gene TRBV24-1 combines with J gene TRBJ2-5; tentative D call: TRBD1 (6 bases). This CDR3 spans 15 amino acids. Trimming stripped 2 bases from V and 1 base from J, with 10 bases between. Germline V gene data show CDR1 as KGHDR and CDR2 as SFDVKD.

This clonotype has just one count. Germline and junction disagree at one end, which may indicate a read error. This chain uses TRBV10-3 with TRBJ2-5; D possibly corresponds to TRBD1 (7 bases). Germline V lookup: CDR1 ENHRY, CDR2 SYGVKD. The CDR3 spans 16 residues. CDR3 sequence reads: CATSDSRQGSGETQYF. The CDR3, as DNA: TGTGCCACCAGTGATTCGAGACAGGGAAGCGGGGAGACCCAGTACTTC.

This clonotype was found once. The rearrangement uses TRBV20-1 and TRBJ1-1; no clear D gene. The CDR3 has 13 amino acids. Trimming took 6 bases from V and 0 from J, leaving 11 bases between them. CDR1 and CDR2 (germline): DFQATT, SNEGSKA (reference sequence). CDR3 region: CSAAILMNTEAFF. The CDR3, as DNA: TGCAGTGCCGCGATTCTAATGAACACTGAAGCTTTCTTT.

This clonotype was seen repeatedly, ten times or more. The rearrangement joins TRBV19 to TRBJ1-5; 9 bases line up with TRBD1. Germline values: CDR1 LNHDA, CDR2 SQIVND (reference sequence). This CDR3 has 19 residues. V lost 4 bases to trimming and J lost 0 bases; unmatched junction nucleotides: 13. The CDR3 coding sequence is TGTGCCAGTAGTACCCACTGGGACAGGGCCTTTGTTAGCAATCAGCCCCAGCATTTT. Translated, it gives CASSTHWDRAFVSNQPQHF.

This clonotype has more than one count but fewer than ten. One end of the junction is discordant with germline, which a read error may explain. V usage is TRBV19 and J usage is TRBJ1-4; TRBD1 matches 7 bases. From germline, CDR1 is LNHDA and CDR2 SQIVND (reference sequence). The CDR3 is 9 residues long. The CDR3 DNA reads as TGTGCCAGTAGTGCGACAGGGAGCTTT. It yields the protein CASSATGSF.

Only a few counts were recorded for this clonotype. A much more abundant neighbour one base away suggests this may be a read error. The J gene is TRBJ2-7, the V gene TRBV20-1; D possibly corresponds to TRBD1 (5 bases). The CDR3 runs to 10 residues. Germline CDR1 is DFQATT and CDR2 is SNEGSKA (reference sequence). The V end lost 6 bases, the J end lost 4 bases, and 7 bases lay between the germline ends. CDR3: CSAGDYEQYF. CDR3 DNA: TGCAGTGCAGGGGATTACGAGCAGTACTTC.

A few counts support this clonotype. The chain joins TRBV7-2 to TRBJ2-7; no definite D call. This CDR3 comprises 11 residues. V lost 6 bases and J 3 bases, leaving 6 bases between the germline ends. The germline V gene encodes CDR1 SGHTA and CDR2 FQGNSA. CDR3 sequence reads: CASREFYEQYF. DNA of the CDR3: TGTGCCAGCAGAGAGTTCTACGAGCAGTACTTC. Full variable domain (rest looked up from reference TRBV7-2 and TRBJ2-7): GAGVSQSPSNKVTEKGKDVELRCDPISGHTALYWYRQSLGQGLEFLIYFQGNSAPDKSGLPSDRFSAERTGGSVSTLTIQRTQQEDSAVYLCASREFYEQYFGPGTRLTVT.

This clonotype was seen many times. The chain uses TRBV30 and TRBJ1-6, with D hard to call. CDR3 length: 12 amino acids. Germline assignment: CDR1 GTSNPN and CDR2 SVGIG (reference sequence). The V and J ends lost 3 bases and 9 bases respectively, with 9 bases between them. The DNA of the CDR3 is TGTGCCTGGAGGGGAGTACGTTCACCCCTCCACTTT. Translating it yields CAWRGVRSPLHF.

DNA of the CDR3: TGTGCCAGCAGCGCTCAACAGGGCGCGTTCGCCGAGCAGTACTTC. It encodes CASSAQQGAFAEQYF. The chain recombines TRBV9 with TRBJ2-7; D possibly corresponds to TRBD1 (6 bases). The CDR3 consists of 15 residues. V was cut by 3 bases and J by 6 bases, with 19 bases left in between. The germline V gene has CDR1 SGDLS and CDR2 YYNGEE.

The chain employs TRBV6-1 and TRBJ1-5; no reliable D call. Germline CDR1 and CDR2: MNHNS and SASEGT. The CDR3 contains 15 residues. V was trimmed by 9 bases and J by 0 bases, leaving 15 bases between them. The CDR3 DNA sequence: TGTGCCAGTCGTGTCTCGGGAGATAGCAATCAGCCCCAGCATTTT. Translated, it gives CASRVSGDSNQPQHF.